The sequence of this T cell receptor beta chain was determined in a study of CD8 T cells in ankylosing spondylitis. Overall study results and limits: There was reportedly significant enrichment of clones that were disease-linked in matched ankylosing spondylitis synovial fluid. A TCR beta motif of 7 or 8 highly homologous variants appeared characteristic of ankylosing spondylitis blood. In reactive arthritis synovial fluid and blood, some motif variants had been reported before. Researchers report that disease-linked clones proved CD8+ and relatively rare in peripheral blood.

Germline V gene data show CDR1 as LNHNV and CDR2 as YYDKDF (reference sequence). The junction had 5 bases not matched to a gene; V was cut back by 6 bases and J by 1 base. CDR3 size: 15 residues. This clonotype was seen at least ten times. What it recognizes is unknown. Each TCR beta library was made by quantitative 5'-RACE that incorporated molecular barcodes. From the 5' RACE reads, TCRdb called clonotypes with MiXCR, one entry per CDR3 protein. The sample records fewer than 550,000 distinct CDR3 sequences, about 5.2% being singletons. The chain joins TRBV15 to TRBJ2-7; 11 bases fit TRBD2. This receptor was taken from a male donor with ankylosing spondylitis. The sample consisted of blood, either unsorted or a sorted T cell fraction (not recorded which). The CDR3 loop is CATRPTSGGSYEQYF. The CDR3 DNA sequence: TGTGCCACCAGGCCAACTAGCGGGGGATCCTACGAGCAGTACTTC.